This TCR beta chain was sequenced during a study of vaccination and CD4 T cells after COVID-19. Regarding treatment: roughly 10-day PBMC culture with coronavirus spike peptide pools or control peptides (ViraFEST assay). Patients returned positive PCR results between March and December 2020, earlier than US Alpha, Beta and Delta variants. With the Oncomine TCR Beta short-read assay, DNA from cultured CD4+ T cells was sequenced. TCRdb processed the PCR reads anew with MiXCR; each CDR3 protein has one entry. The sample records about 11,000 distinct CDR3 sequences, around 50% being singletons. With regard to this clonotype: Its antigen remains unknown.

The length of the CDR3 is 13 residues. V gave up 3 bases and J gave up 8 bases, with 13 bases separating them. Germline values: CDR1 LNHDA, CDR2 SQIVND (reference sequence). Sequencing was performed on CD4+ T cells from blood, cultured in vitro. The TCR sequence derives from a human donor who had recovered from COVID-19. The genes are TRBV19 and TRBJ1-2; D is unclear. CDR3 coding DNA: TGTGCCAGTAGTATTGCATCCCCACAGGGCTACACCTTC. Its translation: CASSIASPQGYTF.